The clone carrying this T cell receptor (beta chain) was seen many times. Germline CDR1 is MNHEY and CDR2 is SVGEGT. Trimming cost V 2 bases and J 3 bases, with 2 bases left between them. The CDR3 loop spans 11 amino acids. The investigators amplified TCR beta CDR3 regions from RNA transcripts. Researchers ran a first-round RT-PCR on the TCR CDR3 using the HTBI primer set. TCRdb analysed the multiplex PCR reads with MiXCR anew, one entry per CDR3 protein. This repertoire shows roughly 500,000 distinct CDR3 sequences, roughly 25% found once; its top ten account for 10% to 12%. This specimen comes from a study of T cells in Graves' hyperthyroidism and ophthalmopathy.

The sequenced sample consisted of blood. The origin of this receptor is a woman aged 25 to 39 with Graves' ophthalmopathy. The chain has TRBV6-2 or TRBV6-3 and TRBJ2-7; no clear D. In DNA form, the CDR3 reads TGTGCCAGCAGTTACGTCTACGAGCAGTACTTC. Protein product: CASSYVYEQYF.